This T cell receptor (beta chain) was captured by sequencing in a study of blood T cell repertoires in COVID-19. TCRdb keeps only in-frame clones here, not all; method: immunoSEQ multiplex PCR. In the table there are 260,000 or so clones, about 87% of which are singletons. The sequencing input was peripheral blood. The sequence derives from a human donor in a cohort sampled during active COVID-19.

CDR3 bases: TGTGCCAGCAGCTCTAAGGGACTAGCGGGGTCAGATACGCAGTATTTT. Translating gives CASSSKGLAGSDTQYF. The J gene is TRBJ2-3, the V gene TRBV13, with 13 bases that match TRBD2. The CDR3 extends over 16 amino acids. The germline gives CDR1 PRHDT, CDR2 FYEKMQ (reference sequence). Unmatched junction bases numbered 5, after V lost 4 bases and J lost 4 bases.